In this sample, the clone carrying this T cell receptor (beta chain) turned up many times. This sample was taken from a study of human T cells and chemical hapten exposure. Time point noted: patch test 1, 2 weeks after DPC sensitization. Indicated treatment: therapeutic diphenylcyclopropenone sensitization with weekly scalp DPC. The CDR3 extends over 12 amino acids. The germline V and J ends were trimmed by 5 bases and 8 bases, with 10 bases remaining between them. Germline assignment: CDR1 MNHEY and CDR2 SVGEGT. Individual cDNA molecules in this library carried unique molecular identifiers. The authors' processing: Sample-level TCR yields exhibited a median of approximately 96,000, with a range of about 23,224 to 700,000. TCRdb re-called the RACE reads with MiXCR, one entry per CDR3 protein. These V and J calls are TCRdb output, not the study's own analysis. Of 45,000 to 60,000 distinct CDR3 sequences listed, 9% to 9.5% were seen once; the top ten hold less than 15%.

V gene TRBV6-2 or TRBV6-3 combines with J gene TRBJ2-1, with D possibly matching TRBD1 (5 bases). The clonotype comes from a woman aged 40 to 50 with alopecia areata. Some clones in this sample may be carry-over from other donors' samples. The specimen comprised whole blood, sampled in connection with sensitization to the hapten diphenylcyclopropenone (DPC). CDR3 sequence: CASSTQGYEQFF. In DNA, the CDR3 is TGTGCCAGCAGTACTCAGGGATATGAGCAGTTCTTC.